This entry lists 21 T cell receptor beta chains sequenced from one sample in a study of blood T cells in healthy people across ages. A second about 7 to 12 cycle PCR used barcoded and J-beta primers. Each CDR3 protein gets one entry after TCRdb re-called the 5' RACE reads with MiXCR. The sample yields under 1 million distinct CDR3 sequences, 40% to 50% seen once. Source material: blood. The receptor set was obtained from a man between 60 and 70 years old in good health.

The chain combines TRBV7-3 with TRBJ2-3; TRBD2 agrees at 8 bases. This CDR3 region has 15 residues. Unmatched junction bases numbered 7, after V lost 3 bases and J lost 5 bases. Germline assignment: CDR1 SGHTA and CDR2 FQGTGA. The CDR3 region has the DNA TGTGCCAGCAGCTTTTTCGGGGGGGCACAAGATACGCAGTATTTT. Residues: CASSFFGGAQDTQYF.

About this clonotype itself: The junction departs from the called germline gene at one end, perhaps through a read error. J is TRBJ2-7 and V is TRBV3-1, with TRBD2 matching 7 bases. This CDR3 spans 14 amino acids. Germline CDR1 is LGHDT and CDR2 is YNNKEL (reference sequence). The CDR3 sequence: CTSSLGEGKSTQYF. The DNA for the CDR3 is TGTACCAGCTCACTCGGGGAGGGCAAGAGCACCCAGTACTTC.

The CDR3: CSATEGSRTDTQYF. The CDR3 bases are TGCAGTGCGACGGAGGGGTCCCGCACAGATACGCAGTATTTT. The chain links TRBV20-1 to TRBJ2-3; D perhaps matches TRBD2 (6 bases). Germline CDR1 is DFQATT and CDR2 is SNEGSKA (reference sequence). V was clipped by 6 bases and J by 1 base, with 14 bases between them. The CDR3 is made up of 14 amino acids.

The chain recombines TRBV12-3 or TRBV12-4 with TRBJ2-2; D unclear. The CDR3 is 15 amino acids. V was pared by 6 bases and J by 5 bases, with 16 bases between. CDR3 DNA: TGTGCCAGCAGCCCCCTAGGTAGTGGGACCGGGGAGCTGTTTTTT. Its translation is CASSPLGSGTGELFF.

The chain uses TRBV10-3 and TRBJ2-7; D is unresolved. Germline V CDR1 and CDR2: ENHRY, SYGVKD. There are 13 residues in the CDR3. V was pared by 4 bases and J by 0 bases, with 7 bases between. The CDR3 DNA follows: TGTGCCATCAGTGTGTTGGGCTCCTACGAGCAGTACTTC. It encodes CAISVLGSYEQYF.

The chain couples TRBV7-9 to TRBJ2-7; 7 bases agree with TRBD2. The CDR3 runs 16 residues. V lost 3 bases and J lost 1; bases outside the gene matches: 9. Germline assignment: CDR1 SEHNR and CDR2 FQNEAQ (reference sequence). The chain's CDR3 is CASSLGGWTLSYEQYF. CDR3 nucleotide sequence: TGTGCCAGCAGCTTGGGAGGGTGGACACTTTCCTACGAGCAGTACTTC.

V gene TRBV6-6 combines with J gene TRBJ2-3; D possibly corresponds to TRBD2 (7 bases). This CDR3 spans 16 amino acids. The germline gives CDR1 MNHNY, CDR2 SVGAGI (reference sequence). Between the trimmed V and J ends, which lost 0 bases and 8 bases, there was a span of 18 bases. The DNA of the CDR3 is TGTGCCAGCAGTTACTCGATCGAGGGGGGGCGGGGTACGCAGTATTTT. The encoded protein is CASSYSIEGGRGTQYF.

This clonotype was observed a few times. The chain is built from TRBV6-2 or TRBV6-3 and TRBJ1-1, with D tentatively TRBD1 (6 bases). In germline, CDR1 is MNHEY, CDR2 SVGEGT. The CDR3 is 11 amino acids. Trimming removed 6 bases at V and 7 bases at J, with 9 bases between. The CDR3, as DNA: TGTGCCAGCAGGTTGACAGGTGAAGCTTTCTTT. This encodes CASRLTGEAFF.

This clonotype has just a few counts. This chain uses TRBV2 with TRBJ1-1; D may be TRBD1 (6 bases). V lost 4 bases and J lost 1, with 10 bases in between. The V gene's germline CDR1 is SNHLY and CDR2 FYNNEI. CDR3 length: 14 amino acids. Written as DNA, the CDR3 is TGTGCCAGCAGTGTTTCACAGGGGAACACTGAAGCTTTCTTT. It yields the protein CASSVSQGNTEAFF.

V usage is TRBV15 and J usage is TRBJ2-2; 8 nucleotides agree with TRBD2. This CDR3 has 15 residues. Germline CDR1 and CDR2: LNHNV and YYDKDF (reference sequence). V trimming: 1 base; J trimming: 4 bases; junction bases outside the gene matches: 2. CDR3 in DNA: TGTGCCACCAGCAGAGTCGGGGGGGGCACCGGGGAGCTGTTTTTT. This encodes CATSRVGGGTGELFF. Supplemented by reference TRBV15 and TRBJ2-2, the full variable domain reads DAMVIQNPRYQVTQFGKPVTLSCSQTLNHNVMYWYQQKSSQAPKLLFHYYDKDFNNEADTPDNFQSRRPNTSFCFLDIRSPGLGDTAMYLCATSRVGGGTGELFFGEGSRLTVL.

The chain links TRBV29-1 to TRBJ2-4, with TRBD1 identical over 9 bases. The CDR3 sequence is 12 residues long. Germline lookup yields CDR1 SQVTM and CDR2 ANQGSEA. Unmatched junction bases numbered 1, after V lost 4 bases and J lost 6 bases. The chain's CDR3 is CSVGDRVNIQYF. CDR3 coding DNA: TGCAGCGTTGGGGACAGGGTAAACATTCAGTACTTC.

This clonotype was counted at least ten times. V gene TRBV7-2 combines with J gene TRBJ2-5; TRBD2 might be the D (5 bases). CDR1 and CDR2 from the germline V gene are SGHTA and FQGNSA. The CDR3 sequence is 14 residues long. V lost 5 bases and J lost 1, with 11 bases in between. In DNA form, the CDR3 reads TGTGCCAGCAGCCCGAGCCGGGGCCAAGAGACCCAGTACTTC. Amino acid sequence: CASSPSRGQETQYF. Using reference TRBV7-2 and TRBJ2-5 for the parts outside the CDR3, the full variable domain is GAGVSQSPSNKVTEKGKDVELRCDPISGHTALYWYRQSLGQGLEFLIYFQGNSAPDKSGLPSDRFSAERTGGSVSTLTIQRTQQEDSAVYLCASSPSRGQETQYFGPGTRLLVL.

In its sample, this clonotype was seen many times. CDR3 coding DNA: TGCGCCAGCAGTGGAGGCGGGGGGGCAAGTGAGCAGTTCTTC. Residues: CASSGGGGASEQFF. This chain joins TRBV10-2 and TRBJ2-1; 9 bases agree with TRBD2. Per germline, CDR1 WSHSY and CDR2 SAAADI. This CDR3 has 14 amino acids. After removal of 4 bases from V and 9 bases from J, the junction contained 7 bases not matched to a gene.

J is TRBJ2-1 and V is TRBV20-1; 12 nucleotides align to TRBD2. Germline V gene sequence: CDR1 DFQATT, CDR2 SNEGSKA (reference sequence). The CDR3 totals 13 residues. The V and J ends lost 8 bases and 4 bases, in that order; junction bases with no gene match: 3. The CDR3 region has the DNA TGCAGTCTGACTAGCGGGGGTTACAATGAGCAGTTCTTC. Its translation: CSLTSGGYNEQFF.

About this clonotype: The germline gene is not matched at one end of the junction; a read error may be the cause. This rearrangement joins TRBV27 to TRBJ2-3, with D tentatively TRBD2 (5 bases). The CDR3 covers 15 residues. The germline CDR1 and CDR2 sequences are MNHEY and SMNVEV (reference sequence). The DNA for the CDR3 is TGTGCCACCAGTTTCTGGGGAGCTTTCACAGATACGCAGTATTTT. Translating it yields CATSFWGAFTDTQYF.

V and J are TRBV18 and TRBJ2-5; D is undetermined. Judging by the DNA end, TRBJ2-7 fits better; the J call may be wrong. Germline V gives CDR1 KGHSH, CDR2 LQKENI. The CDR3 contains 13 residues. The CDR3 sequence is CASSPPRRYEQYF. CDR3 bases: TGTGCCAGCTCACCACCGAGGAGATACGAGCAGTACTTC.

The V gene is TRBV3-1, the J gene TRBJ2-1; possible D gene TRBD1, 5 bases. The CDR3 is 12 residues long. Trimming stripped 8 bases from V and 7 bases from J, with 12 bases between. Germline lookup yields CDR1 LGHDT and CDR2 YNNKEL (reference sequence). In DNA form, the CDR3 reads TGTGCCAGCCTAGGGGATAGAAATGAGCAGTTCTTC. Translating gives CASLGDRNEQFF.

J is TRBJ2-1 and V is TRBV7-9; TRBD2 agrees at 8 bases. Losses at the gene ends were 7 bases for V and 10 bases for J; bases not matched to a gene: 9. Germline V gene sequence: CDR1 SEHNR, CDR2 FQNEAQ (reference sequence). The CDR3 spans 13 residues. The CDR3 region is CASTGSGVGEQFF. The DNA of the CDR3 is TGTGCCAGCACCGGTAGCGGGGTAGGGGAGCAGTTCTTC.

The CDR3 sequence is CASSPGGRVGDQPQHF. CDR3 DNA: TGTGCCAGCAGTCCTGGGGGTCGGGTGGGGGATCAGCCCCAGCATTTT. J is TRBJ1-5 and V is TRBV12-3 or TRBV12-4; a possible D gene is TRBD1 (5 bases). The CDR3 has 16 amino acids. With 5 bases removed from V and 5 bases from J, the gap between germline ends came to 19 bases.

At least ten counts were recorded for this clonotype. The rearrangement joins TRBV7-6 to TRBJ1-5; 11 bases are shared with TRBD1. The CDR3 sequence is 13 residues long. V lost 5 bases and J lost 13; bases outside the gene matches: 7. Germline V gene data show CDR1 as SGHVS and CDR2 as FNYEAQ. CDR3 residues: CASSKYGQGAQHF. The CDR3 DNA follows: TGTGCCAGCAGCAAATACGGACAGGGGGCTCAGCATTTT.

This clonotype came up a few times. The chain has TRBV27 and TRBJ2-7; D is possibly TRBD1 (6 bases). V was trimmed by 5 bases and J by 2 bases, leaving 13 bases between them. The CDR3 contains 14 residues. Per germline, CDR1 MNHEY and CDR2 SMNVEV (reference sequence). DNA of the CDR3: TGTGCCAGCAGTGAGACAGGTAGGACCTACGAGCAGTACTTC. Encoded protein: CASSETGRTYEQYF.